Below are 9 T cell receptor beta chains sequenced from a single sample in a study of T cells generated in artificial thymic organoids. Separate semi-nested PCRs amplified TCRalpha and TCRbeta libraries using constant-region reverse primers in TRAC or TRBC. TCRdb reprocessed the 5' RACE reads via MiXCR and lists one record per CDR3 protein. The sample consists of fewer than 3,500 distinct CDR3 sequences, 34% of them appearing once. The sample taken for sequencing was naive CD8+ T cells from blood. The subset: CD3+TCRalphabeta+CD8SP T cells; for blood, CD45RO-CCR7+ naive CD8+ T cells. These TCRs come from a human donor who gave cord blood stem cells for thymic organoid culture, a cardiac surgery patient who gave postnatal thymus, or a blood donor (not recorded which).

This chain links TRBV12-3 or TRBV12-4 with TRBJ2-7; D may be TRBD1 (5 bases). CDR3 length: 12 residues. The V end was cut by 2 bases, the J end by 6 bases, with 8 bases between. The CDR3 DNA follows: TGTGCCAGCAGTTTATCTAGGGGCGAGCAGTACTTC. Residues: CASSLSRGEQYF.

This clonotype is medium-sized within its sample. The rearrangement links TRBV27 to TRBJ2-3; perhaps TRBD2 as D (6 bases). This CDR3 spans 14 amino acids. V dropped 4 bases and J dropped 2 bases, with 10 bases sitting between them. Germline V CDR1 and CDR2: MNHEY, SMNVEV (reference sequence). CDR3 sequence (DNA): TGTGCCAGCAGTTCCTGGGACTTCACAGATACGCAGTATTTT. Translated, it gives CASSSWDFTDTQYF.

This clonotype is classed as medium-sized (0.01 to 0.1%). The chain has TRBV27 and TRBJ2-6, with no clear D. The CDR3 is made up of 16 amino acids. Germline CDR1 is MNHEY and CDR2 is SMNVEV (reference sequence). Trimming took off 6 bases at V and 3 bases at J, with 15 bases between the two ends. CDR3 loop: CASSWVSPFGANVLTF. The CDR3 DNA reads TGTGCCAGCAGCTGGGTCTCTCCGTTTGGGGCCAACGTCCTGACTTTC.

This clonotype counts as medium-sized. The chain links TRBV4-3 to TRBJ2-1; 8 bases agree with TRBD2. After removal of 4 bases from V and 5 bases from J, the junction contained 16 bases not matched to a gene. The CDR3 spans 18 residues. The germline V gene encodes CDR1 LGHNA and CDR2 YSLEER. DNA for the CDR3: TGCGCCAGCAGCCCCCAGGAGAGCGGGAGAACCTTACACAATGAGCAGTTCTTC. Protein product: CASSPQESGRTLHNEQFF.

This clonotype appeared a single time. The chain combines TRBV21-1 with TRBJ1-1. TRBV21-1 constitutes a pseudogene. This CDR3 has 12 residues. The CDR3 region is CASSKKGIQAFF. Here the CDR3 DNA reads TGTGCCAGCAGCAAAAAGGGAATCCAAGCTTTCTTT.

This clonotype was seen a few times. The chain joins TRBV29-1 to TRBJ1-2; possibly TRBD1 for D (6 bases). The ends were cut back, 4 bases at V and 6 bases at J, with 24 bases in the middle. The CDR3 contains 16 residues. CDR1 and CDR2 (germline): SQVTM, ANQGSEA. CDR3 protein: CSVVKAGETYRNGYTF. The CDR3 nucleotides are TGCAGCGTTGTGAAGGCAGGGGAGACCTATAGGAATGGCTACACCTTC.

This clonotype was recorded only once. This chain connects TRBV2 to TRBJ1-2; possibly TRBD1 for D (5 bases). Germline-derived CDR1 and CDR2 are SNHLY and FYNNEI. The CDR3 sequence is 13 residues long. Trimming shortened V by 2 bases and J by 9 bases, and 13 bases separated the two germline ends. The CDR3 here is CASSEMLAGSYTF. CDR3 nucleotide sequence: TGTGCCAGCAGTGAAATGTTGGCAGGGAGCTACACCTTC.

In this sample, this clonotype is medium-sized. The genes are TRBV25-1 and TRBJ2-7; either TRBD1 or TRBD2 may fit D (5 bases each). The germline V gene encodes CDR1 MGHDK and CDR2 SYGVNS. This CDR3 has 14 residues. V lost 5 bases, J lost 5 bases, and 16 bases lay in between. The CDR3 region is CASSQGAGVDEQYF. DNA for the CDR3: TGTGCCAGCAGTCAAGGGGCCGGGGTTGACGAGCAGTACTTC.

In this sample, this clonotype is medium-sized. The gene calls are TRBV20-1 and TRBJ2-1; no definite D call. Germline V gene sequence: CDR1 DFQATT, CDR2 SNEGSKA (reference sequence). This CDR3 comprises 11 residues. The CDR3, as DNA: TGCAGCAGAGGAAGTTACAATGAGCAGTTCTTC. Residues: CSRGSYNEQFF.